What follows describes a single T cell receptor beta chain. Its antigen is undetermined. The data derive from a study of cytomegalovirus exposure and HLA in healthy donors. Germline CDR1 reads MRHNA; CDR2 reads SNTAGT. V was cut by 6 bases and J by 2 bases, with 17 bases left in between. This CDR3 contains 15 residues. Both 60 Vbeta primers and 13 Jbeta primers went into the PCR. Clones were read by immunoSEQ multiplex PCR, and TCRdb kept only the in-frame ones, dropping some. In the table there are 95,000 to 100,000 clones, roughly 79% of which are singletons. Study-wide results and limits: A few of the chains that were CMV-associated were confirmed in vitro to be specific for CMV antigens. One later analysis reportedly identified an Asian-associated ancestry cluster that showed fewer N-insertions than the roughly 640-donor mean. It is likely that the observed cluster of highly shared sequence variants was a sequencing artifact. Later analysis revealed greater clonal expansion in HLA-associated TCR beta chains than in equally common others.

The TCR was taken from a middle-aged woman in good health and CMV-seronegative. Sequencing was done on a sample of PBMCs. The V call is TRBV6-4, the J call TRBJ2-7; D is perhaps TRBD1 (5 bases). The CDR3 nucleotides read TGTGCCAGCAGCGTAAATACAGGTCCTCCCTACGAGCAGTACTTC. Translating gives CASSVNTGPPYEQYF.